A selection of T cell receptor beta chains follows, all from one sample in a study of regulatory T cells in long-lasting Graves disease. One entry per CDR3 protein results from TCRdb running MiXCR on the multiplex PCR reads. The sample carries hundreds of thousands of distinct CDR3 sequences, less than 15% recorded once. The sample also formed part of further work on T cells in Graves' hyperthyroidism and ophthalmopathy.

The source was peripheral blood mononuclear cells (PBMCs), collected at new diagnosis, from a patient treated with antithyroid drugs. The receptors stem from a man aged 25-45 years with Graves disease. CDR3s include the opening cysteine and the closing phenylalanine or tryptophan. Each record gives: J gene, D gene, clone size, V gene, CDR3 DNA, CDR3 protein. The D gene is left open where the match is weak. Clone sizes are given selectively: once, few, many, or a class where the clone is expanded.

J: TRBJ2-7
D: -
size: many
V: TRBV27
DNA: TGTGCCAGCAGTTGGGGGAGTTCCTACGAGCAGTACTTC
CDR3: CASSWGSSYEQYF

J: TRBJ2-1
D: -
size: many
V: TRBV6-2/TRBV6-3
DNA: TGTGCCAGCGTTGAGTGGGAAGCGGCCTACAATGAGCAGTTCTTC
CDR3: CASVEWEAAYNEQFF

J: TRBJ2-1
D: TRBD1
size: few
V: TRBV20-1
DNA: TGCAGTGCTAGTATGGGACAGGAGTCCTACAATGAGCAGTTCTTC
CDR3: CSASMGQESYNEQFF

J: TRBJ2-3
D: -
size: -
V: TRBV5-6
DNA: TGTGCCAGCAGCTTTAAGGTTAGGGGAAACACAGATACGCAGTATTTT
CDR3: CASSFKVRGNTDTQYF

J: TRBJ2-1
D: TRBD1
size: few
V: TRBV24-1
DNA: TGTGCCACCAGTGACTCACGGGACAGGGGAAACAATGAGCAGTTCTTC
CDR3: CATSDSRDRGNNEQFF

J: TRBJ2-1
D: -
size: -
V: TRBV19
DNA: TGTGCCAGTAGCTCGCTTGAAGGGGGGCCTGACGTGGATGAGCAGTTCTTC
CDR3: CASSSLEGGPDVDEQFF

J: TRBJ1-1
D: -
size: many
V: TRBV9
DNA: TGTGCCAGCAGCGTAGAACAGGGGAACACTGAAGCTTTCTTT
CDR3: CASSVEQGNTEAFF

J: TRBJ2-1
D: TRBD2
size: many
V: TRBV2
DNA: TGTGCCAGCAGTGAAATACGGGAGGGACCCTACAATGAGCAGTTCTTC
CDR3: CASSEIREGPYNEQFF

J: TRBJ2-7
D: TRBD2
size: many
V: TRBV28
DNA: TGTGCCAGCAGTTGGACTAGCGGGATGGGGACCTACGAGCAGTACTTC
CDR3: CASSWTSGMGTYEQYF

J: TRBJ1-2
D: -
size: many
V: TRBV29-1
DNA: TGCAGCGTTGCCCAAGGGACGGCGAGCTATGGCTACACCTTC
CDR3: CSVAQGTASYGYTF

J: TRBJ1-4
D: TRBD1
size: -
V: TRBV5-1
DNA: TGCGCCAGCAGCCCAGGGACAGGGGGGCGTGAAAAACTGTTTTTT
CDR3: CASSPGTGGREKLFF

J: TRBJ2-5
D: TRBD1
size: many
V: TRBV19
DNA: TGTGCCAGTAGTGACTCCGGGACAGGGGAAGAGACCCAGTACTTC
CDR3: CASSDSGTGEETQYF

J: TRBJ1-5
D: TRBD1
size: many
V: TRBV6-1
DNA: TGTGCCAGCAGATATGGACAGGGAAGTCAGCCCCAGCATTTT
CDR3: CASRYGQGSQPQHF

J: TRBJ2-7
D: TRBD2
size: many
V: TRBV7-8
DNA: TGTGCCAGCAGCTCCTCTACGGGACTAGCTGGGGAGCAGTACTTC
CDR3: CASSSSTGLAGEQYF

J: TRBJ1-1
D: -
size: -
V: TRBV30
DNA: TGTGCCTGGAGAATAGGGGGGACTGAAGCTTTCTTT
CDR3: CAWRIGGTEAFF